The rows below give T cell receptor beta chains drawn from one sample of a study of T-cell memory formation after mild COVID-19. TCRdb called the 5' RACE reads again in MiXCR, with one record for every CDR3 protein. The sample has roughly 510,000 distinct CDR3 sequences; roughly 17% are singletons. The sample comprised PBMCs or a T cell subset sorted from them (not recorded which). All receptors come from an adult woman who had mild COVID-19 (a few samples of this study predate the infection). Cell type and time point are not known. Each CDR3 is given with its conserved first and last residue.

V gene,J gene,CDR3 protein
TRBV24-1,TRBJ2-1,CATSVGQAVGVSYNEQFF
TRBV7-9,TRBJ1-1,CASTSTRNTEAFF
TRBV15,TRBJ2-3,CATSPLAGTYTDTQYF
TRBV6-1,TRBJ2-6,CASRGLRSGANVLTF
TRBV5-4,TRBJ2-4,CASSSPFSDSKNIQYF
TRBV12-3/TRBV12-4,TRBJ1-1,CASSYRSLGTENTEAFF
TRBV25-1,TRBJ1-4,CASSGQGRGKLFF
TRBV9,TRBJ2-1,CASSSLLAGGSPFF
TRBV5-1,TRBJ1-5,CASSSTGDQPQHF
TRBV11-3,TRBJ1-2,CASSLGRTGSMAGYTF
TRBV7-3,TRBJ2-1,CASSLMGGGDHEQFF
TRBV7-3,TRBJ1-1,CASSSDPLGPGGTEAFF
TRBV5-1,TRBJ1-1,CASSSTGNPLNTEAFF
TRBV28,TRBJ1-5,CASSFRGRSQPQHF
TRBV7-3,TRBJ2-3,CASSNDRAAGTDTQYF
TRBV7-9,TRBJ2-1,CASSPVGSGRRYNEQFF